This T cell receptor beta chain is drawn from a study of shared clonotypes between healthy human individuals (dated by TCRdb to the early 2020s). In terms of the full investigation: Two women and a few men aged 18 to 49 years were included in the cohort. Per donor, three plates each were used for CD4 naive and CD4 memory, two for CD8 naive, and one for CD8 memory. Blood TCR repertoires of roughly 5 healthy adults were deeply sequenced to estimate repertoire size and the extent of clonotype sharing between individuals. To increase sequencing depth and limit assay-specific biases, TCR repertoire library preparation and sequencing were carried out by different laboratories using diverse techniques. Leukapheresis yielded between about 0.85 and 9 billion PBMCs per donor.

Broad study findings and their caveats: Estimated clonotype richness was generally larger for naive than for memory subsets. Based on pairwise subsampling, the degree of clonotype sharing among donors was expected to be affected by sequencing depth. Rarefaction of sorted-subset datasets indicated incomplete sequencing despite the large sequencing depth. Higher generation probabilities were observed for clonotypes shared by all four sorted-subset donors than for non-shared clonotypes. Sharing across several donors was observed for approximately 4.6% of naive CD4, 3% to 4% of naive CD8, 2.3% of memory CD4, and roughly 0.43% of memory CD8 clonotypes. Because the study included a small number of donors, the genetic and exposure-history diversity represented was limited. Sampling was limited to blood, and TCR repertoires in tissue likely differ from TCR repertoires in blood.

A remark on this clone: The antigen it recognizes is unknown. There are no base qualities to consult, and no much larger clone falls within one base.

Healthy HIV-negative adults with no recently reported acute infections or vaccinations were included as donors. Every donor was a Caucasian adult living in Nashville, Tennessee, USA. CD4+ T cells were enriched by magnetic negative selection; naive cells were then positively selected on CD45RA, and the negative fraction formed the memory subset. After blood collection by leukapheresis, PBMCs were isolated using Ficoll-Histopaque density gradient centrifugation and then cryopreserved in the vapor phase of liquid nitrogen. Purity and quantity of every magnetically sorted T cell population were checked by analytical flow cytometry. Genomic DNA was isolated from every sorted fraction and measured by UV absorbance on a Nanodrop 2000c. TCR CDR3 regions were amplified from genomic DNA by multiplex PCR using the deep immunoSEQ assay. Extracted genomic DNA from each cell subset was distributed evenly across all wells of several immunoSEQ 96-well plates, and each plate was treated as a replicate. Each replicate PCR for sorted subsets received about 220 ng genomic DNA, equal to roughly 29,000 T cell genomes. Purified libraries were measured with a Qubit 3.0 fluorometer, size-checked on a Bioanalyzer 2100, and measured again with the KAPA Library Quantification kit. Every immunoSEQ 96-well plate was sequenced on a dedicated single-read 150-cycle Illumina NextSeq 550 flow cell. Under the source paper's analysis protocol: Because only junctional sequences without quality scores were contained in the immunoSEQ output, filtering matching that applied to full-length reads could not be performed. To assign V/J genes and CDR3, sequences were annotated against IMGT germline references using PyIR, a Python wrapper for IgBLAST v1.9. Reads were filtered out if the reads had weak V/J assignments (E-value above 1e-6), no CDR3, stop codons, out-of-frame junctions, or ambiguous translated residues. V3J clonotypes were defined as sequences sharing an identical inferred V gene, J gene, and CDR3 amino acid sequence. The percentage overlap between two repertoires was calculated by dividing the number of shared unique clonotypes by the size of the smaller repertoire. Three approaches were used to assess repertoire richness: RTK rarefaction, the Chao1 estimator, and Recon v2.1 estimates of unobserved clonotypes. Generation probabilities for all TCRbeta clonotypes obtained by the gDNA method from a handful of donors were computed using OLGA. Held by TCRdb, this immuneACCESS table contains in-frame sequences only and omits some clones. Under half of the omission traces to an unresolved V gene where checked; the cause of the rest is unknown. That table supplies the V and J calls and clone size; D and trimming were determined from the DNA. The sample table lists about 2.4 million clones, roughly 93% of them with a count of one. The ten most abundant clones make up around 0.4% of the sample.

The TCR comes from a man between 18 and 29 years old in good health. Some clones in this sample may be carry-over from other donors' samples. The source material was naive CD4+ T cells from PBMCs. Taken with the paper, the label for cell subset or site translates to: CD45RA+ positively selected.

The DNA is TGTGCCAGCAGACCGGGACTAGCGAGCACCGGGGAGCTGTTTTTT. It translates to CASRPGLASTGELFF. The chain couples TRBV5-4 to TRBJ2-2; TRBD2 fits 10 bases in the junction. The germline V gene (reference sequence) provides CDR1 SGHNT and CDR2 YYREEE. At the junction V is shortened by 5 bases and J by 4 bases; bases outside the gene matches: 5. Inclusive of the bounding cysteine and phenylalanine, the CDR3 is 15 residues long. The CDR3 DNA has 45 bases and is translated from base 1.